Presented here are 10 T cell receptor beta chains from one specimen sequenced in a study of post-analysis software for immune sequencing data. Libraries were made from TCR beta cDNA, and they carried unique molecular identifiers. Via MiXCR, TCRdb re-called the PCR reads, giving one row per CDR3 protein. The table includes about 400,000 distinct CDR3 sequences, 30% to 45% detected once. Study findings and constraints: Patients showed TRBV5-6, TRBV5-1 and TRBV20-1 among a handful of TRBV segments more frequent than in controls.

The antigens of these receptors remain unknown. The sample was blood. The receptors originated from a girl aged 10-17 years with multiple sclerosis.

J is TRBJ1-2 and V is TRBV12-3 or TRBV12-4, with D maybe TRBD1 (5 bases). V dropped 3 bases and J dropped 3 bases, with 20 bases sitting between them. The CDR3 covers 17 residues. CDR3 nucleotide sequence: TGTGCCAGCAGTTTCCCCCCAAGTGAAGGGGAGGACTATGGCTACACCTTC. Its protein is CASSFPPSEGEDYGYTF.

The gene calls are TRBV10-2 and TRBJ1-5; D is undetermined. CDR1 and CDR2 (germline): WSHSY, SAAADI. This CDR3 comprises 13 residues. The ends were cut back, 6 bases at V and 4 bases at J, with 10 bases in the middle. CDR3 DNA: TGCGCCAGCAGAGGGTCCAAGAATCAGCCCCAGCATTTT. Translated: CASRGSKNQPQHF.

The chain carries TRBV5-1 and TRBJ2-1; no reliable D call. The CDR3 has 16 amino acids. Between the trimmed V and J ends, which lost 0 bases and 0 bases, there was a span of 10 bases. Germline V lookup: CDR1 SGHRS, CDR2 YFSETQ. This CDR3 reads CASSLDQSVSYNEQFF. Written as DNA, the CDR3 is TGCGCCAGCAGCTTGGATCAGAGCGTCTCCTACAATGAGCAGTTCTTC. Looking up the rest from reference TRBV5-1 and TRBJ2-1 gives the full variable domain: KAGVTQTPRYLIKTRGQQVTLSCSPISGHRSVSWYQQTPGQGLQFLFEYFSETQRNKGNFPGRFSGRQFSNSRSEMNVSTLELGDSALYLCASSLDQSVSYNEQFFGPGTRLTVL.

This clonotype was found a few times. This rearrangement joins TRBV7-9 to TRBJ2-7, with 7 positions matching TRBD1. The J call may be wrong; the DNA end is better matched by TRBJ2-5. The germline gives CDR1 SEHNR, CDR2 FQNEAQ (reference sequence). This CDR3 is 16 amino acids long. The CDR3 spells CASSLGDRGGKETQYF. DNA of the CDR3: TGTGCCAGCAGCTTAGGGGACAGAGGCGGAAAGGAGACCCAGTACTTC.

The V and J genes are TRBV3-1 and TRBJ2-7; D gene uncertain. The assigned J gene may be wrong: the sequence end matches TRBJ2-5 better. CDR3 size: 12 residues. Germline V gene lookup returns CDR1 LGHDT and CDR2 YNNKEL (reference sequence). CDR3 loop: CASSQGDETQYF. The CDR3 bases are TGTGCCAGCAGCCAAGGCGACGAGACCCAGTACTTC.

The rearrangement uses TRBV5-1 and TRBJ2-7; D possibly matches TRBD1 or TRBD2 (5 bases each). The germline gives CDR1 SGHRS, CDR2 YFSETQ. V was trimmed by 7 bases and J by 5 bases, leaving 16 bases between them. This CDR3 spans 13 amino acids. The CDR3 sequence: CASRVAGSDEQYF. The DNA of the CDR3 is TGCGCCAGCCGGGTTGCAGGGAGCGACGAGCAGTACTTC.

This chain connects TRBV7-8 to TRBJ2-1; 7 nucleotides line up with TRBD1. Germline CDR1 SGHVS, CDR2 FQNEAQ. The V segment lost 5 bases and the J segment 4 bases; nucleotides outside the gene matches: 8. The CDR3 spans 15 residues. This CDR3 reads CASSQTGLGYNEQFF. Here the CDR3 DNA reads TGTGCCAGCAGCCAGACAGGGCTGGGTTACAATGAGCAGTTCTTC.

This clonotype appeared a few times. The chain combines TRBV20-1 with TRBJ1-5, with D perhaps TRBD1 (5 bases). V gave up 5 bases and J gave up 2 bases, with 13 bases separating them. The V gene's germline CDR1 is DFQATT and CDR2 SNEGSKA (reference sequence). This CDR3 contains 14 residues. For the CDR3, the DNA is TGCAGTGCTCCGCGGGGGGGAGGCAATCAGCCCCAGCATTTT. It encodes CSAPRGGGNQPQHF.

This clonotype was counted a single time. An end of the junction differs from the germline gene, which may be a read error. The chain is built from TRBV7-2 and TRBJ1-2, with 8 bases fitting TRBD1. Germline CDR1 SGHTA, CDR2 FQGNSA. The CDR3 consists of 15 residues. The CDR3 loop is CVSSLGDRRTYGYTF. The CDR3 DNA is TGCGTCAGCAGCTTAGGGGACAGGAGAACGTATGGCTACACCTTC.

The CDR3 sequence: CASRTSWYEQYF. The CDR3 coding sequence is TGTGCCAGCAGGACTAGCTGGTACGAGCAGTACTTC. This chain joins TRBV6-2 or TRBV6-3 and TRBJ2-7; 7 bases are a match to TRBD2. There are 12 residues in the CDR3. Germline V gene data show CDR1 as MNHEY and CDR2 as SVGEGT. V shed 6 bases and J 4 bases; nucleotides not matched to a gene: 3.